Here is one TCR beta chain with its context. The antigen is undetermined. The data belong to a study of response to subunit inactivated influenza vaccine. Findings and limits, study-wide: Authors suggested few new T cells are recruited by each seasonal influenza vaccination.

One entry per CDR3 protein results from TCRdb running MiXCR on the RT-PCR reads. The data contain roughly 500,000 distinct CDR3 sequences, about 25% of them singletons. CDR1 and CDR2 (germline): MNHEY, SMNVEV (reference sequence). The CDR3 totals 14 residues. The V gene lost 5 bases and the J gene lost 7 bases, with 17 bases spanning the gap. Sequenced here: CD4+ T cells sorted from PBMCs, sampled 4 to 6 days after vaccination. The chain combines TRBV27 with TRBJ1-1; TRBD1 is a possible D gene (5 bases). This sequence was found in a man over 45 who received an inactivated influenza vaccine. In DNA form, the CDR3 reads TGTGCCAGCAGTCTGACCCTTGACAGAAATGAAGCTTTCTTT. Its translation: CASSLTLDRNEAFF.